This T cell receptor (beta chain) was captured by sequencing in a study of molecular identifiers for immune sequencing clone quantification (dated by TCRdb to 2016 to 2019). In terms of the full investigation: For a replicate experiment, RNA from approximately 20,000 or 100,000 naive CD8 T cells was divided into five aliquots, and four of the five aliquots were sequenced. CD8 T cells were used in a methods study to benchmark molecular-identifier clustering-based TCR repertoire sequencing (MIDCIRS) and TCR RNA copy counting.

Many counts were recorded for this clonotype. Its cognate antigen has yet to be identified. Qualities for individual bases were not recorded, and no much larger clone is one base off. The library was built by means of PCR. The instrument given in TCRdb is Illumina HiSeq 4000. Bulk TCR libraries were generated as previously described, with the TCR primers listed in Table S5 used. The Qiagen AllPrep DNA/RNA kit was used to purify total RNA. Before analysis, reads from multiple sequencing runs of one library were combined. In the source study's methods: Only reads with exact TCR constant sequence were kept, trimmed to 150 nt, and grouped by their 12-nt molecular barcodes. Reads in each barcode group were sub-clustered using a 15% Levenshtein threshold, and a quality-weighted consensus sequence was built for each RNA molecule. Non-functional sequences were filtered out, along with any lower-count sequence sitting one edit away from another sequence. Barcode sub-clusters with fewer than 20% of the maximum read count were removed, based on fitting two negative binomial distributions. Starting from the raw public reads, TCRdb applied fastp trimming at Q25, assembled clones with MiXCR and retained in-frame beta chains. Rows matching on CDR3 protein sequence are summarized as one entry with the most common DNA and genes. The V and J calls and clone size are TCRdb's, not the authors'. In this sample the table shows about 640,000 distinct CDR3 sequences, less than 20% of which occur a single time. The top ten clonotypes cover roughly 0.85% of the sample.

Naive CD8 T cell libraries were made from 20,000 to 1,000,000 sorted cells using 10%, 30% or 50% of purified RNA. Naive CD8 T cells were FACS-sorted as CD8+CD4-CCR7+CD45RA+ on a BD FACSAria II into RLT Plus buffer. Detection sensitivity was tested by spiking Jurkat RNA equal to some 10 TCR copies' worth into samples containing 20,000-1,000,000 naive CD8 T cells. CD8 T cells were enriched using RosetteSep CD8+ T Cell Enrichment Cocktail and Ficoll-Paque, and the enriched cells then underwent ACK red cell lysis. Measured from the cysteine to the phenylalanine, the CDR3 is 13 residues long. Kept here is only the CDR3 DNA, which spans 39 bases and is read in frame from base 1. V sheds 6 bases and J sheds 3 bases, leaving 9 bases between their ends. Results the study describes overall, beyond this receptor: Highly expanded clone sizes could be underestimated because identical TCR molecules may share a barcode. Modeling gave around 3.3 recovered TCR RNA copies per cell versus around 10 by digital PCR, implying about 30% capture efficiency. In CMV-specific effector cells, clones with more than 20 RNA copies accounted for over 99% of molecules, whereas in naive cells such clones accounted for under 1%. Without barcode sub-clustering, chimeric consensus sequences inflated TCR diversity; chimeras reached as high as 47%. The naive libraries included spiked-in Jurkat TCR RNA (about ten copies' worth), and this RNA is not part of the donor repertoire. A single cell's worth of spiked-in Jurkat TCR RNA was reported detectable even among under 1.1 million naive CD8 T cells.

The sample was naive CD8+ T cells from blood, with Jurkat cell RNA spiked in. What the cell subset or site label conveys for this sample: FACS-sorted CD8+CD4-CCR7+CD45RA+ naive T cells. Here the chain combines TRBV12-3 or TRBV12-4 and TRBJ2-1, with the D gene call left open. The source is a human donor in good health. Some libraries in this study had Jurkat cell RNA spiked in. The bases are TGTGCCAGCAGAATTCTCAACTACAATGAGCAGTTCTTC. Protein translation: CASRILNYNEQFF.